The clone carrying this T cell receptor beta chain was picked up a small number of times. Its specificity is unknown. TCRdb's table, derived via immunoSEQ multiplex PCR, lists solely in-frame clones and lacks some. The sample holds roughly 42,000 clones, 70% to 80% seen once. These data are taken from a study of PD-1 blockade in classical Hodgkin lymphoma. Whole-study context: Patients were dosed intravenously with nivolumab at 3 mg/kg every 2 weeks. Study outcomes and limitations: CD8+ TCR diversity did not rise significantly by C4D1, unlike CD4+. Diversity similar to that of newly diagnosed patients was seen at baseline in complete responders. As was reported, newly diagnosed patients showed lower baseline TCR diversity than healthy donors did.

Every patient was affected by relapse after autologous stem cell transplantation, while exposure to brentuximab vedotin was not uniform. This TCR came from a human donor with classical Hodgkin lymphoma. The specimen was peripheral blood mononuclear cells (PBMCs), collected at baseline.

DNA for the CDR3: TGTGCCTGGGGGACAGGGGCTAACTATGGCTACACCTTC. Its protein product is CAWGTGANYGYTF. V gene TRBV30 combines with J gene TRBJ1-2, with 10 bases identical to TRBD1. From germline, CDR1 is GTSNPN and CDR2 SVGIG (reference sequence). The V segment lost 5 bases and the J segment 0 bases; nucleotides outside the gene matches: 0. This CDR3 region has 13 residues.